This T cell receptor (beta chain) comes out of a study of blood T cell repertoires in COVID-19. On the study more broadly: Spain, Italy and the United States supplied samples that represented acute and convalescent COVID-19.

TCRdb's copy holds only in-frame clones and misses some; the assay was immunoSEQ multiplex PCR. Seen here are over 80,000 clones, around 83% observed once, and the top ten hold about 18%. This clone was seen just once. Germline CDR1 reads ENHRY; CDR2 reads SYGVKD. The V gene lost 3 bases and the J gene lost 9 bases, with 5 bases spanning the gap. This CDR3 comprises 10 residues. The rearrangement links TRBV10-3 to TRBJ2-5; D gene unclear. Sequencing was carried out using peripheral blood. The sequence derives from a woman aged 60 to 75 with acute or convalescent COVID-19. Here the CDR3 DNA reads TGTGCCATCAGTGACCCCTCCCAGTACTTC. This gives the protein CAISDPSQYF.